The rows below give T cell receptor beta chains drawn from one sample of a study of shared clonotypes between healthy human individuals. Sequencing used immunoSEQ multiplex PCR; TCRdb keeps in-frame clones, though not all of them. The sample contains around 500,000 clones, around 73% of which appear only once. The sequenced material came from PBMCs. These receptors were obtained from a middle-aged woman in good health. Some clones in this sample may be carry-over from other donors' samples. Each CDR3 is given with its conserved first and last residue. The D gene is left open where the match is weak. Not all rows give a size; the values are once, few, many and, for expanded clones, a class.

. TRBJ2-5 TRBV29-1 TRBD1 TGCAGCGTTTTTGGGACAGGATACCAAGAGACCCAGTACTTC CSVFGTGYQETQYF
. TRBJ2-5 TRBV7-2 . TGTGCCAGCAGCTCGGGCCCGCGGGAGACCCAGTACTTC CASSSGPRETQYF
. TRBJ2-4 TRBV5-4 TRBD1 TGTGCCAGCAGCGTAGGGACAGGCAACATTCAGTACTTC CASSVGTGNIQYF
. TRBJ2-1 TRBV11-2 . TGTGCCAGCAGCCCCCTTGGTAGGGCGGGCTACAATGAGCAGTTCTTC CASSPLGRAGYNEQFF
. TRBJ2-7 TRBV4-2 . TGTGCCAGCAGCCAAGCCTCTTGGGGGTCCCCCCGCCTGGAGTACTTC CASSQASWGSPRLEYF
. TRBJ1-5 TRBV6-1 . TGTGCCAGCAATGGGACGCCCGGCCAGCAGCCCCAGCATTTT CASNGTPGQQPQHF
. TRBJ2-7 TRBV18 TRBD1 TGTGCCAGCTCACCCGACAGGGCGGCCGAGCAGTACTTC CASSPDRAAEQYF
. TRBJ2-7 TRBV11-2 . TGTGCCAGCAGCTTAGGGGTGGGACTCTACGAGCAGTACTTC CASSLGVGLYEQYF
. TRBJ2-7 TRBV27 . TGTGCCAGCAGTCCACGGGTCCTAAGCTCCTACGAGCAGTACTTC CASSPRVLSSYEQYF
. TRBJ2-4 TRBV11-2 TRBD2 TGTGCCAGCAGCGGACTAGCGGGAATTTTTCTAGCCAAAAACATTCAGTACTTC CASSGLAGIFLAKNIQYF
. TRBJ2-3 TRBV29-1 TRBD2 TGCAGCGTAGCGGGAGGAGGGGAAGGTACGCAGTATTTT CSVAGGGEGTQYF
. TRBJ1-4 TRBV30 . TGTGCCTGGAGTGCCTCGACGACAGTTTCTAATGAAAAACTGTTTTTT CAWSASTTVSNEKLFF
. TRBJ2-1 TRBV27 TRBD2 TGTGCCAGCAGTTTAAGGGGGGGACTAGCGGGAACTGAGCAGTTCTTC CASSLRGGLAGTEQFF
. TRBJ2-3 TRBV7-3 . TGTGCCAGCAGCTTAGGGGTGACTAGCACAGATACGCAGTATTTT CASSLGVTSTDTQYF
. TRBJ2-5 TRBV5-4 . TGTGCCAGCAGCTTGGCCCGTGTTGGAGGGCAGTACTTC CASSLARVGGQYF
. TRBJ2-3 TRBV7-2 . TGTGCCAGCAGCCACCTCACAGATACGCAGTATTTT CASSHLTDTQYF
. TRBJ2-1 TRBV7-2 . TGTGCCAGCAGCCCCACTAGCATGGGCAATGAGCAGTTCTTC CASSPTSMGNEQFF
. TRBJ2-3 TRBV10-3 TRBD1 TGTGCCATAAAGCCGGGACAGCGATTAGCAGATACGCAGTATTTT CAIKPGQRLADTQYF
. TRBJ2-1 TRBV11-3 . TGTGCCAGCAGCTTAGATTCCTACAATGAGCAGTTCTTC CASSLDSYNEQFF
. TRBJ2-7 TRBV7-9 . TGTGCCAGCAGCTCCGTCGCTTTTGACTACGAGCAGTACTTC CASSSVAFDYEQYF
. TRBJ1-3 TRBV5-1 . TGCGCCAGCAGCCCCGAGGGGGGGCTCCCTGGAAACACCATATATTTT CASSPEGGLPGNTIYF
. TRBJ2-7 TRBV6-1 . TGTGCCAGCACGGGTGGTTCCTACGAGCAGTACTTC CASTGGSYEQYF
. TRBJ1-5 TRBV19 . TGTGCCAGTAGTGCCTCAGTCGGGAACCAGCATTTT CASSASVGNQHF
. TRBJ2-3 TRBV7-9 . TGTGCCAGCACCCGACTAGAGCAACAAGATACGCAGTATTTT CASTRLEQQDTQYF
. TRBJ1-2 TRBV7-8 TRBD1 TGTGCCAGCAGCTTAGCGCCGGCAGGGGGAGGCTACACCTTC CASSLAPAGGGYTF
. TRBJ2-1 TRBV7-8 . TGTGCCAGCAGCCCACTAGGGCTTGGATACAATGAGCAGTTCTTC CASSPLGLGYNEQFF
. TRBJ2-3 TRBV7-3 TRBD2 TGTGCCAGCAGCACTGGACTAGCGGGAGATGCAGATACGCAGTATTTT CASSTGLAGDADTQYF
. TRBJ1-2 TRBV28 . TGTGCCAGCAGTTTATCGGCTAACTATGGCTACACCTTC CASSLSANYGYTF
. TRBJ2-3 TRBV4-3 TRBD2 TGCGCCAGCAGCTACGGACTAGCGGGCACAGATACGCAGTATTTT CASSYGLAGTDTQYF
once TRBJ2-5 TRBV9 TRBD2 TGTGCCAGCAGCGCCAGGACTAGCGGGAGTCTGGAGACCCAGTACTTC CASSARTSGSLETQYF
many TRBJ1-5 TRBV11-2 . TGTGCCAGCAGCTTAGAAATGGCGGAGATTAGCAATCAGCCCCAGCATTTT CASSLEMAEISNQPQHF
. TRBJ2-5 TRBV6-5 . TGTGCCAGCAGTTACTCACTAAGTCATCAAGAGACCCAGTACTTC CASSYSLSHQETQYF
few TRBJ2-3 TRBV10-3 . TGTGCCATCAGCAATGACCAAATGGCAGATACGCAGTATTTT CAISNDQMADTQYF
. TRBJ2-7 TRBV11-1 . TGTGCCAGCAGCCAGTATAGCGGCATGGGGCTCGAGCAGTACTTC CASSQYSGMGLEQYF
. TRBJ2-2 TRBV6-4 . TGTGCCAGCAGTGACTCGGTTGGGTCCGGGGAGCTGTTTTTT CASSDSVGSGELFF